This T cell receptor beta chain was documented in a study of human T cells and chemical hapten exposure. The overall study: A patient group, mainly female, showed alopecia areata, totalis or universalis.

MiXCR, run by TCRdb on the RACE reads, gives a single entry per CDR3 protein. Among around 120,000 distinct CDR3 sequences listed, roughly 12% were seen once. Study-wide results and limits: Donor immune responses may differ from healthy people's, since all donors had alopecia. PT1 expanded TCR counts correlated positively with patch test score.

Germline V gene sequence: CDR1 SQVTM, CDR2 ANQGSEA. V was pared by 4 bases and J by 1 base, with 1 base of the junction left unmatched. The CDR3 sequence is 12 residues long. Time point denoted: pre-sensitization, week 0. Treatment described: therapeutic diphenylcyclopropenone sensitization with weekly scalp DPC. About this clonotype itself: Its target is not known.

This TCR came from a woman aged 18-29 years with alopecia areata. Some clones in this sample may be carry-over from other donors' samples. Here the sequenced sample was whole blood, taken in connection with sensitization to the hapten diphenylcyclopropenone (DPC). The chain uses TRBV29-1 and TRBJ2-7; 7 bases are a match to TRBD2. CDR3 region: CSVAAGSYEQYF. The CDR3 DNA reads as TGCAGCGTTGCAGCGGGGTCCTACGAGCAGTACTTC.